This TCR beta chain is drawn from a study of T cell responses to AZD1222 COVID-19 vaccine. Per the germline V gene, CDR1 is MNHNS and CDR2 is SASEGT. Deletions cut 3 bases from V and 5 bases from J, with 14 bases between. The CDR3 runs 15 residues. Produced via immunoSEQ multiplex PCR; TCRdb's table is partial and in-frame only. The table has 100,000 to 150,000 clones, around 89% seen once. Findings of the study overall: Repertoire samples came only from after the peak T cell response. The sample set comprised mostly white British donors with more females, and clonal diversity was possibly underestimated.

On this clone itself: The antigen is unknown.

This sequence originates from an adult who received the AZD1222 COVID-19 vaccine. The chain uses TRBV6-1 and TRBJ1-5; TRBD1 might be the D (5 bases). The sample consisted of peripheral blood, taken 28 days after the second AZD1222 dose. CDR3 loop: CASSDRGPGDQPQHF. DNA of the CDR3: TGTGCCAGCAGTGACCGGGGCCCCGGCGATCAGCCCCAGCATTTT.